These T cell receptor beta chains were read from a single sample in a study of blood T cell repertoires in COVID-19. Data came from immunoSEQ multiplex PCR; TCRdb stores just in-frame clones and leaves some out. The sample records 90,000 to 120,000 clones, 88% being singletons. What was sequenced was peripheral blood. The receptors were gathered from a human donor in a cohort sampled during active COVID-19. CDR3s include the opening cysteine and the closing phenylalanine or tryptophan. D genes are given only for firm matches. Clone size, where shown, is once, few, many, or a class for clones that have expanded.

TRBV4-1	TRBJ2-1	TRBD2	.	CASSPLLAGDSYNEQFF	TGCGCCAGCAGCCCACTACTAGCGGGAGACTCCTACAATGAGCAGTTCTTC
TRBV9	TRBJ1-1	TRBD1	once	CASSVSGTGDTEAFF	TGTGCCAGCAGCGTTTCAGGGACAGGGGACACTGAAGCTTTCTTT
TRBV13	TRBJ1-1	.	.	CASSLYDRTGNTEAFF	TGTGCCAGCAGCTTATACGACCGAACAGGGAACACTGAAGCTTTCTTT
TRBV12-5	TRBJ2-3	TRBD2	.	CASGSPLSGDTDTQYF	TGTGCTAGTGGTTCCCCCTTAAGCGGGGACACAGATACGCAGTATTTT
TRBV4-1	TRBJ1-1	.	.	CASSQVVMNTEAFF	TGCGCCAGCAGCCAAGTAGTCATGAACACTGAAGCTTTCTTT
TRBV6-6	TRBJ1-2	.	.	CASYGPPGDYGYTF	TGTGCCAGCTATGGCCCTCCGGGTGACTATGGCTACACCTTC
TRBV21-1	TRBJ1-5	.	.	CASSKGGQLNQPQHF	TGTGCCAGCAGCAAAGGGGGACAGCTCAATCAGCCCCAGCATTTT
TRBV5-1	TRBJ1-2	.	.	CASSLPAQGSYTF	TGCGCCAGCAGCTTGCCCGCCCAGGGGAGCTACACCTTC
TRBV5-1	TRBJ2-1	.	.	CASSWDTLGLGEQFF	TGCGCCAGCAGCTGGGACACTCTTGGACTCGGAGAGCAGTTCTTC
TRBV5-6	TRBJ2-5	TRBD2	.	CASSATAGGRETQYF	TGTGCCAGCAGCGCCACAGCGGGAGGGCGAGAGACCCAGTACTTC
TRBV7-9	TRBJ2-2	.	.	CASSLELAFTGELFF	TGTGCCAGCAGCTTGGAGCTAGCGTTCACCGGGGAGCTGTTTTTT